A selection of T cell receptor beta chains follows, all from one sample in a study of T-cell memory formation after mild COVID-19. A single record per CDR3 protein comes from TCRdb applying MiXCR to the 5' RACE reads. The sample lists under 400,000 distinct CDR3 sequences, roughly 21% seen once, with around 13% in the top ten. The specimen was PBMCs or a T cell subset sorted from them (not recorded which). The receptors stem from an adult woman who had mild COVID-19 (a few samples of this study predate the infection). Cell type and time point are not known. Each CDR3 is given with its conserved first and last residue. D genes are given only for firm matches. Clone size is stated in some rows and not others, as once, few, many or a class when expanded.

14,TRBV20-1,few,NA,CSARPGPRTDTQYF
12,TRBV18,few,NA,CASSPVRETQYF
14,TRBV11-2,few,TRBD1,CASSSPRQGAEQYF
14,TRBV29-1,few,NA,CSVSGPHSYNEQFF
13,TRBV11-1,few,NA,CASSPGPHNEQFF
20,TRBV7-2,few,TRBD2,CASSLRRGWAGDRGTDTQYF
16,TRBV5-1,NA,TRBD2,CASSRSSGGTYNEQFF
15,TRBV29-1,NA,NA,CSVVVRGAKKTEAFF
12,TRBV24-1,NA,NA,CATSDFKYEQFF
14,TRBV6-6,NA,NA,CASSLGLPGETQYF
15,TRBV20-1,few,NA,CSARGRAGVNQPQHF
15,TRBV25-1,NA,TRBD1,CASSESGTGTYEQYF
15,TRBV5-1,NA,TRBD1,CASSFKQGSYNEQFF
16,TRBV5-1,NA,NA,CASSLRGSLPGNTIYF
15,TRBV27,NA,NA,CASSFGAGFNQPQHF
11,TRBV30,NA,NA,CACDGKTEAFF
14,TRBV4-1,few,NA,CASSSWGSNYGYTF
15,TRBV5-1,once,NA,CASSFGGRANTEAFF
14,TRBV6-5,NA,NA,CASSYSSLHTEAFF
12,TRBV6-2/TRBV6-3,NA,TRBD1,CASSDRVDIQYF
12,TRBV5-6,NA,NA,CASSSSMDTQYF
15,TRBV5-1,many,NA,CASSLGGESYNEQFF
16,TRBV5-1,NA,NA,CASSPGGAAASYEQYF
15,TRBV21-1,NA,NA,CASSTRTGRNTEAFF
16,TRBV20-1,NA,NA,CSARVSPGARGDTQYF
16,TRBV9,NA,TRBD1,CASSPSWGQGFGEQYF
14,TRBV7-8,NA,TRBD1,CASSQGQGRYEQYF
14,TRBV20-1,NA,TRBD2,CSARPLAASYEQYF
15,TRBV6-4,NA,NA,CASSVEPGWNTEAFF
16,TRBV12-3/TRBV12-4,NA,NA,CASTDSYQGINQPQHF
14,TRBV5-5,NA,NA,CASRPEFTNEKLFF
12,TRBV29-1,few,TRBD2,CSVISGINEQFF
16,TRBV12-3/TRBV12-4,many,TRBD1,CASSTVGTASTDTQYF
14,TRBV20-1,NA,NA,CSARDPRWSYEQYF